The TCR beta chain under discussion was sequenced for a study of response to subunit inactivated influenza vaccine. CDR3 size: 14 residues. V dropped 3 bases and J dropped 0 bases, with 10 bases sitting between them. Germline V gives CDR1 DFQATT, CDR2 SNEGSKA (reference sequence). This clonotype came up many times. One entry per CDR3 protein results from TCRdb running MiXCR on the RT-PCR reads. The data contain about 780,000 distinct CDR3 sequences, 18% of them singletons. The rearrangement joins TRBV20-1 to TRBJ2-3, with no clear D. The clonotype comes from a man aged 45-60 years who received an inactivated influenza vaccine. The source was PBMCs from blood, collected roughly 5 days after vaccination. CDR3 residues: CSARSPSSTDTQYF. The CDR3 DNA follows: TGCAGTGCTAGGAGCCCGTCTAGCACAGATACGCAGTATTTT.